The source of this T cell receptor beta chain is a study of blood T cell repertoires in COVID-19. Turning to the study itself: The study drew acute and convalescent COVID-19 samples from the United States, Italy and Spain. From T cells, B-cell-depleted T cells, or PBMCs came the material, which was cDNA or gDNA.

The germline V gene encodes CDR1 KGHSH and CDR2 LQKENI. V was shortened by 2 bases and J by 2 bases, with 10 bases between the two germline ends. This CDR3 comprises 14 residues. In the study's own analysis: For nucleated cells, counts were estimated from reference gene primer amplification. Libraries were prepared by immunoSEQ multiplex PCR; TCRdb keeps only in-frame clonotypes and omits some of them. For V, J and clone size, that table is used; D and trimming come from the DNA. The repertoire holds 140,000 or so clones, with around 83% as singletons. What was sequenced was peripheral blood. The origin of this receptor is a woman over 75 with acute or convalescent COVID-19. The V gene is TRBV18, the J gene TRBJ2-7; D might be TRBD1 (5 bases). In nucleotides, the CDR3 is TGTGCCAGCTCACCAGCAGGGTCCCCCTACGAGCAGTACTTC. This translates into CASSPAGSPYEQYF.